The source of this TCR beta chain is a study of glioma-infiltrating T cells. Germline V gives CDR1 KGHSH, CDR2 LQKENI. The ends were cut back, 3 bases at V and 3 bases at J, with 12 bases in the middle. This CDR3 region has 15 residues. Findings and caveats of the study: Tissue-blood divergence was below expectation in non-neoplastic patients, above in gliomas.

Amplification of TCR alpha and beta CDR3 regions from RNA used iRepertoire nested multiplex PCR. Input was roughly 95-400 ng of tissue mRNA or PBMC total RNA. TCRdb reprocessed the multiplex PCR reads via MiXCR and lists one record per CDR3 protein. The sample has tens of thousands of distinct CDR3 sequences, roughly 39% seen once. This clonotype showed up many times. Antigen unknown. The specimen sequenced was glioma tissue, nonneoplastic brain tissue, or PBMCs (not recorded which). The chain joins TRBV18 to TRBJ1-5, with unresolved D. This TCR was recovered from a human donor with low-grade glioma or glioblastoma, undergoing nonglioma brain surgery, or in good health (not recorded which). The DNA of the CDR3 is TGTGCCAGCTCACCGGTTTTTGTCGACAATCAGCCCCAGCATTTT. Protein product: CASSPVFVDNQPQHF.